Presented here are 14 T cell receptor beta chains from one specimen sequenced in a study of CD8 T cells in ankylosing spondylitis (dated by TCRdb to 2015 to 2018). Results and caveats for the whole study, not just this receptor: Blood from ankylosing spondylitis patients appeared to be characterized by a TCR beta motif composed of roughly 8 highly homologous amino acid variants.

The receptor library was made with 5' RACE. TCRdb records Illumina HiSeq 2500 as the sequencer. TCRdb's own reprocessing of the public reads used fastp at Q25 and MiXCR and kept productive beta chains. Entries are consolidated by CDR3 protein sequence, retaining the most common genes and DNA. The sample table contains under 550,000 distinct CDR3 sequences; only one count was recorded for roughly a quarter of them. The ten biggest clones cover 0.89% of the sample. The antigens for these receptors are not known. The source material was blood, either unsorted or a sorted T cell fraction (not recorded which). These receptors originate from a male donor with ankylosing spondylitis.

This chain uses TRBV2 with TRBJ1-4, with 10 positions matching TRBD1. Germline-derived CDR1 and CDR2 are SNHLY and FYNNEI. The CDR3 is 14 residues long. J was trimmed by 7 bases and V by 3 bases; bases with no gene match: 2. In nucleotides, the CDR3 is TGTGCCAGCAGTGATGGGACAGGGGTTGAAAAACTGTTTTTT. Amino acid sequence: CASSDGTGVEKLFF.

In this sample, this clonotype turned up a few times. The CDR3 DNA follows: TGTGCCAGCAGCTTAGAATTCAGGGGCGAGCAGTACGTC. Protein product: CASSLEFRGEQYV. The chain carries TRBV11-2 and TRBJ2-7; weak D call: TRBD1 (6 bases). Germline values: CDR1 SGHAT, CDR2 FQNNGV. Trimming left V 0 bases short and J 6 bases short, with 9 bases between. The CDR3 consists of 13 residues.

This clonotype has only a few counts. The J gene is TRBJ1-2, the V gene TRBV4-2; D not resolved. Trimming removed 4 bases at V and 6 bases at J, with 15 bases between. The CDR3 length is 14 residues. Germline-derived CDR1 and CDR2 are LGHNA and YNFKEQ. The CDR3 here is CASSPSSLRDGYTF. CDR3 sequence (DNA): TGTGCCAGCAGCCCCTCATCATTAAGGGATGGCTACACCTTC.

This clonotype appeared a few times. This rearrangement joins TRBV27 to TRBJ2-1; 10 bases line up with TRBD2. The germline gives CDR1 MNHEY, CDR2 SMNVEV (reference sequence). Losses at the gene ends were 7 bases for V and 8 bases for J; bases not matched to a gene: 11. The CDR3 runs to 15 residues. CDR3 DNA: TGTGCCAGCACCCTAGGGGCTAGCGGGAGCTATGAGCAGTTCTTC. Translation: CASTLGASGSYEQFF.

CDR3 loop: CSASGGRGSTDTQYF. The CDR3 DNA reads TGCAGTGCTAGTGGAGGGCGGGGGAGCACAGATACGCAGTATTTT. This chain links TRBV20-1 with TRBJ2-3, with 7 bases lining up with TRBD2. The CDR3 totals 15 residues. Germline-derived CDR1 and CDR2 are DFQATT and SNEGSKA (reference sequence). V shed 3 bases, J shed 0 bases, and the junction held 6 bases outside the gene matches.

This rearrangement joins TRBV4-2 to TRBJ2-3; D perhaps matches TRBD1 (6 bases). Deletions cut 6 bases from V and 4 bases from J, with 11 bases between. The CDR3 has 13 amino acids. From germline, CDR1 is LGHNA and CDR2 YNFKEQ. CDR3 protein: CASRSRGSDTQYF. CDR3 nucleotides: TGTGCCAGCAGATCGAGGGGGTCAGATACGCAGTATTTT.

The chain uses TRBV13 and TRBJ2-5; TRBD2 agrees at 13 bases. The length of the CDR3 is 17 residues. V was clipped by 0 bases and J by 5 bases; unmatched bases: 6. The germline CDR1 and CDR2 sequences are PRHDT and FYEKMQ (reference sequence). CDR3 in amino acids: CASSLGGLAGIRETQYF. The CDR3 DNA reads TGTGCCAGCAGCTTAGGGGGACTAGCGGGAATAAGGGAGACCCAGTACTTC.

The rearrangement links TRBV6-1 to TRBJ2-3, with D possibly matching TRBD1 (5 bases). Germline-derived CDR1 and CDR2 are MNHNS and SASEGT. There are 15 residues in the CDR3. The V gene lost 6 bases and the J gene lost 1 base, with 14 bases spanning the gap. The DNA for the CDR3 is TGTGCCAGCAGCAAGACAGCTGGTCGCACAGATACGCAGTATTTT. Amino acid sequence: CASSKTAGRTDTQYF.

This clonotype was observed a handful of times. The rearrangement joins TRBV4-2 to TRBJ1-2; the match to TRBD1 covers 9 bases. Germline CDR1 LGHNA, CDR2 YNFKEQ. The CDR3 totals 14 residues. The trim removed 2 bases at V and 8 bases at J, leaving 6 bases unmatched. CDR3: CASSQTGQGGGYTF. DNA of the CDR3: TGTGCCAGCAGCCAAACGGGACAGGGTGGCGGCTACACCTTC.

The chain combines TRBV5-8 with TRBJ1-6, with TRBD1 matching over 7 bases. The V gene's germline CDR1 is SGHTS and CDR2 YDEGEE. V shed 4 bases and J 4 bases; nucleotides not matched to a gene: 2. This CDR3 is built from 14 residues. The CDR3 is CASSRGQYNSPLHF. DNA for the CDR3: TGTGCCAGCAGCAGGGGACAGTATAATTCACCCCTCCACTTT.

This clonotype has just a few counts. The chain carries TRBV20-1 and TRBJ2-2; 9 bases align to TRBD2. Looked up from germline, CDR1 is DFQATT and CDR2 is SNEGSKA (reference sequence). V dropped 5 bases and J dropped 5; count of bases not matched to a gene: 12. This CDR3 is 16 amino acids long. CDR3 sequence (DNA): TGCAGTGCTGAGGGGCTAGCGGGGAAGTTTACCGGGGAGCTGTTTTTT. Protein: CSAEGLAGKFTGELFF.

The rearrangement uses TRBV5-1 and TRBJ2-7; 10 bases line up with TRBD1. The V segment lost 4 bases and the J segment 7 bases; nucleotides outside the gene matches: 8. In germline, CDR1 is SGHRS, CDR2 YFSETQ. The CDR3 has 14 amino acids. The CDR3 spells CASSLMTGGNEQYV. The CDR3 nucleotides are TGCGCCAGCAGCCTGATGACAGGGGGCAATGAGCAGTACGTC.

This clonotype showed up many times. At one boundary the junction diverges from the germline segment, which might be a read error. The rearrangement joins TRBV7-2 to TRBJ1-1, with D tentatively TRBD1 (6 bases). The CDR3 spans 14 residues. Per the germline V gene, CDR1 is SGHTA and CDR2 is FQGNSA. The CDR3 protein is CASRLGQMNTEAFF. The CDR3 DNA reads as TGTGCCAGCAGATTAGGACAGATGAACACTGAAGCTTTCTTT.

The table lists this clonotype with a few counts. The rearrangement joins TRBV3-1 to TRBJ2-4; D unclear. CDR3 length equals 12 residues. Looked up from germline, CDR1 is LGHDT and CDR2 is YNNKEL (reference sequence). Trimming left V 1 base short and J 5 bases short, with 3 bases between. The CDR3 DNA is TGTGCCAGCAGCCAAGTGGAAAACATTCAGTACTTC. Protein: CASSQVENIQYF. Combining the CDR3 with reference TRBV3-1 and TRBJ2-4 gives the whole variable domain DTAVSQTPKYLVTQMGNDKSIKCEQNLGHDTMYWYKQDSKKFLKIMFSYNNKELIINETVPNRFSPKSPDKAHLNLHINSLELGDSAVYFCASSQVENIQYFGAGTRLSVL.